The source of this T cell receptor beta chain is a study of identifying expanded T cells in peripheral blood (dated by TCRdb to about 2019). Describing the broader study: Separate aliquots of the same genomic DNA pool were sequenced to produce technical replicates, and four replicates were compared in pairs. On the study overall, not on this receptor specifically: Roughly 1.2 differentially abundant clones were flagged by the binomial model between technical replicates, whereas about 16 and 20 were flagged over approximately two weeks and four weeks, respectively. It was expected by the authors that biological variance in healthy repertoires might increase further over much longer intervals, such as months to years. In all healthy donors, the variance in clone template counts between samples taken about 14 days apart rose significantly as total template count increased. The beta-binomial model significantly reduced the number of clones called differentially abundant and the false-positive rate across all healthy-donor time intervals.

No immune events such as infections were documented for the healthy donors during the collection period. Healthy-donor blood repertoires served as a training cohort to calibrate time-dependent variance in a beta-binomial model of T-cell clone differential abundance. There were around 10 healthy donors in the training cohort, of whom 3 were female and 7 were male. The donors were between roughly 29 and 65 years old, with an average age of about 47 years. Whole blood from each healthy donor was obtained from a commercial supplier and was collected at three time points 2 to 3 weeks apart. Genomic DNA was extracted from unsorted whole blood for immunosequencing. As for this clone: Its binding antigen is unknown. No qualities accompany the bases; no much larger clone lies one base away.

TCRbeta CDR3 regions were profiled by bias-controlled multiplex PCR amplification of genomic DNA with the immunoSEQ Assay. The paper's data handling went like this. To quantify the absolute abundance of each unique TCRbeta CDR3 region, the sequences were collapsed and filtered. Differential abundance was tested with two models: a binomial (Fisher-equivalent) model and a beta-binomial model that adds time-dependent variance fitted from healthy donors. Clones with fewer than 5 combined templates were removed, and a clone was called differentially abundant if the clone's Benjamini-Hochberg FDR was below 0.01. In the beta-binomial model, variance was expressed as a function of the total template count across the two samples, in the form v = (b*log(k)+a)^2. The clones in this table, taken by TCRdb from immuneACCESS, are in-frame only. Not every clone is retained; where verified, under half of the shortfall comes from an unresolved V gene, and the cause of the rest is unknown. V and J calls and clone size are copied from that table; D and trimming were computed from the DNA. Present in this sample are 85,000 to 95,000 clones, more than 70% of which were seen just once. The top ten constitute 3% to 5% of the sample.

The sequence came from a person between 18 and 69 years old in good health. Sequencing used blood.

The DNA sequence is given as TGCGCCAGCAGAGAGTACGAGACAGGCTCCTACGAGCAGTACTTC. Its amino acids are CASREYETGSYEQYF. The rearranged chain carries TRBV5-1 and TRBJ2-7, with a weak D call of TRBD1 (6 bases match). The germline V gene gives CDR1 as SGHRS and CDR2 as YFSETQ. The CDR3 contains 15 residues, cysteine and phenylalanine counted. Only the CDR3 part of the read is kept: 45 bases, read in frame from the first base. Trimming takes 5 bases from V and 0 bases from J, and the germline ends sit 15 bases apart.